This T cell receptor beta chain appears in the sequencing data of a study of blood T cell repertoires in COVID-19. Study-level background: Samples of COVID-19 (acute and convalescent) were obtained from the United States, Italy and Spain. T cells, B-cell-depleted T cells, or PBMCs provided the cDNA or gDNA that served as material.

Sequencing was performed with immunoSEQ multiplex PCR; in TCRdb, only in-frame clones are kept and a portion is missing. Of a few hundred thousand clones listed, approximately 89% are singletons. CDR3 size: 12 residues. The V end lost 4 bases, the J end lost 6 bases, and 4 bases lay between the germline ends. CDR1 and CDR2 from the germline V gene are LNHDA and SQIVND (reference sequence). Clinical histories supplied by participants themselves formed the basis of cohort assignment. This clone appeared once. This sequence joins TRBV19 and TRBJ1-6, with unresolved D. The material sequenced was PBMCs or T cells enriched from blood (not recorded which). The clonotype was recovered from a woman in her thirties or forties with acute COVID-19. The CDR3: CASSNGNSPLHF. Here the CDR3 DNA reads TGTGCCAGTAGTAACGGTAATTCACCCCTCCACTTT. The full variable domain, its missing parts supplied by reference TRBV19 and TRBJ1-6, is DGGITQSPKYLFRKEGQNVTLSCEQNLNHDAMYWYRQDPGQGLRLIYYSQIVNDFQKGDIAEGYSVSREKKESFPLTVTSAQKNPTAFYLCASSNGNSPLHFGNGTRLTVT.